The clone carrying this T cell receptor beta chain appeared many times. As yet, its antigen is unknown. The read terminates 3 residues before the CDR3 end, so the remaining end is supplied by the germline J gene. Sequencing used immunoSEQ multiplex PCR; TCRdb keeps in-frame clones, though not all of them. Observed in the sample are 40,000 to 45,000 clones, none of them singletons. CDR1 is DFQATT, CDR2 SNEGSKA, per germline (reference sequence). The length of the CDR3 is 13 residues. The sample comes from a study of T cell clonality in common variable immunodeficiency. Findings and caveats of the study: Fewer TCRbeta clones were shared among CVID subjects than controls. Repertoire-complication correlations in CVID were limited by patient heterogeneity. Common variable immunodeficiency TCR beta sequences reportedly had fewer deletions and N-nucleotide insertions.

Donors gave about 5 to 9 ml heparinized peripheral whole blood. The V and J genes are TRBV20-1 and TRBJ1-2; TRBD1 matches 9 bases. The TCR originated in a person between 18 and 69 years old in good health. Sequencing was done on a sample of peripheral blood mononuclear cells. The CDR3 bases that were read are TGCAGTGCTAGAGAATGGACAGGGGTCGGC. It encodes CSAREWTGVG. The whole CDR3 protein is CSAREWTGVGYTF.